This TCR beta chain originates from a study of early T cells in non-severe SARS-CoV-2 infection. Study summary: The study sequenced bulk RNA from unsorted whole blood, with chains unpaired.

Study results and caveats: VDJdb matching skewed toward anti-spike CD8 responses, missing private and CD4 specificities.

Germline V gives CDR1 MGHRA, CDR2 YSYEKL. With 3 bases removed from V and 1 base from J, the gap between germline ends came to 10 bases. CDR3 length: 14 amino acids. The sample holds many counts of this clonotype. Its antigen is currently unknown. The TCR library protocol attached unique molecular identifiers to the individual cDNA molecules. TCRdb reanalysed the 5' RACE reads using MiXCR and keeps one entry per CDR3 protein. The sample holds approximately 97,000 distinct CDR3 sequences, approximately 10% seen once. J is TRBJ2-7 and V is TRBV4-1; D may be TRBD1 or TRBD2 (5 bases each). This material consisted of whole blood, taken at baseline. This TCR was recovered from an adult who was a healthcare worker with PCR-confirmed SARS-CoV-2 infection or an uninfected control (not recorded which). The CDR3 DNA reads TGCGCCAGCAGCCATGGGACGGGTTCCTACGAGCAGTACTTC. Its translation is CASSHGTGSYEQYF.